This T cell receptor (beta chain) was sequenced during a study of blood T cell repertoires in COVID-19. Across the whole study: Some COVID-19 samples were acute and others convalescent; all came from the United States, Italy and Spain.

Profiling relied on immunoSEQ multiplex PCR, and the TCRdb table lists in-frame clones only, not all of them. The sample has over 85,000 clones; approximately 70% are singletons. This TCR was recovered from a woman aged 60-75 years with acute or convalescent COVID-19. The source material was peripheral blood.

In DNA form, the CDR3 reads TGCGCCAGCAGCAGGACAGGGGTCGAGCAGTACTTC. The encoded protein is CASSRTGVEQYF. The chain has TRBV5-1 and TRBJ2-7, with 9 bases aligning to TRBD1. The germline V gene has CDR1 SGHRS and CDR2 YFSETQ. J gave up 6 bases and V 4 bases, and 2 bases lay outside the gene matches. CDR3 length equals 12 residues.